This TCR beta chain was profiled in a study of preoperative IRX-2 immunotherapy in early breast cancer. Sequenced by immunoSEQ multiplex PCR; TCRdb stores in-frame clones only, minus some. The sample gives around 2,200 clones, about 64% of which show up once; 10% is in the top ten. The germline V gene has CDR1 SGHRS and CDR2 YFSETQ. The CDR3 is 14 residues long. V shed 1 base and J shed 2 bases, with 8 bases lying between them. The treatment is: preoperative locoregional IRX-2 cytokine immunotherapy. Patients received preoperative, locoregional IRX-2 cytokine immunotherapy in a phase Ib study. The source material was tumor tissue, sampled before IRX-2 immunotherapy. The genes are TRBV5-1 and TRBJ2-3; D not certain. This receptor was obtained from a human donor with breast cancer. CDR3 residues: CASSLYLPTDTQYF. The CDR3 DNA reads as TGCGCCAGCAGCTTGTACTTACCCACAGATACGCAGTATTTT.